These T cell receptor beta chains were read from a single sample in a study of beta chain features in type 1 diabetes. Only in-frame clones appear in the TCRdb table, and some are missing; sequencing was by immunoSEQ multiplex PCR. This sample has 250,000 to 300,000 clones, with 24% found just once. What was sequenced was naive CD4+ T cells from blood. These receptor sequences come from a woman aged 25 to 39 with type 1 diabetes. The CDR3 runs from the conserved cysteine through the conserved F or W. A D gene is named only where the DNA matches it firmly. The size entry is marked missing in some rows and otherwise reads once, few, many or a size class.

size: few; J: TRBJ1-2; D: .; V: TRBV15; DNA: TGTGCCACCAGCAGAGTTCAACGAGGGTCTCAAGGCTACACCTTC; CDR3: CATSRVQRGSQGYTF
size: few; J: TRBJ1-1; D: .; V: TRBV4-1; DNA: TGCGCCAGCAGCCAACCACTCCGGGAGAACACTGAAGCTTTCTTT; CDR3: CASSQPLRENTEAFF
size: few; J: TRBJ2-7; D: .; V: TRBV7-9; DNA: TGTGCCAGCAGCTCGGGGTTTGGCCTCCTAGAGCAGTACTTC; CDR3: CASSSGFGLLEQYF
size: few; J: TRBJ1-3; D: .; V: TRBV5-1; DNA: TGCGCCAGCAGCTTGGGTACGGGGGGTCAAGTTGGAAACACCATATATTTT; CDR3: CASSLGTGGQVGNTIYF
size: .; J: TRBJ2-1; D: .; V: TRBV6-1; DNA: TGTGCCAGCAGTGAAGGGGGCGCGCGCCCGAATGAGCAGTTCTTC; CDR3: CASSEGGARPNEQFF
size: .; J: TRBJ1-1; D: TRBD1; V: TRBV5-1; DNA: TGCGCCAGCAGCTCAGGGCCGGGACAGGGTGGCACTGAAGCTTTCTTT; CDR3: CASSSGPGQGGTEAFF
size: few; J: TRBJ2-4; D: .; V: TRBV7-2; DNA: TGTGCCAGCAGCTTAGGGGACTCGTACGTCAAAAACATTCAGTACTTC; CDR3: CASSLGDSYVKNIQYF
size: .; J: TRBJ2-1; D: TRBD1; V: TRBV10-3; DNA: TGTGCCATCAGATCCGGACAGGGGGCTGATGAGCAGTTCTTC; CDR3: CAIRSGQGADEQFF
size: .; J: TRBJ2-7; D: TRBD2; V: TRBV29-1; DNA: TGCAGCGTTCAAGCGGGACTAGCGGCCGAGCAGTACTTC; CDR3: CSVQAGLAAEQYF
size: few; J: TRBJ1-1; D: TRBD1; V: TRBV25-1; DNA: TGTGCCAGCAGTGAAGATGGGACAGTGGGAGCTTTCTTT; CDR3: CASSEDGTVGAFF
size: few; J: TRBJ1-1; D: .; V: TRBV21-1; DNA: TGTGCCAGCAGACGACACACCGAAGCTTTCTTT; CDR3: CASRRHTEAFF
size: few; J: TRBJ2-7; D: .; V: TRBV9; DNA: TGTGCCAGCAGCCCTCTACCGGGGTCCTACGAGCAGTACTTC; CDR3: CASSPLPGSYEQYF
size: .; J: TRBJ1-2; D: TRBD1; V: TRBV18; DNA: TGTGCCAGCTCACCACAAGAAAGAGTTGGGACAGGGCTCTATGGCTACACCTTC; CDR3: CASSPQERVGTGLYGYTF
size: few; J: TRBJ2-3; D: .; V: TRBV20-1; DNA: TGCAGTGCTCCGCGGACAGATACGCAGTATTTT; CDR3: CSAPRTDTQYF
size: .; J: TRBJ2-1; D: TRBD2; V: TRBV18; DNA: TGTGCCAGCTCATCACTAGCGGGAGGAAACAATGAGCAGTTCTTC; CDR3: CASSSLAGGNNEQFF
size: .; J: TRBJ2-1; D: TRBD1; V: TRBV11-3; DNA: TGTGCCAGCAGCTCCGGGACAGGTACCTACAATGAGCAGTTCTTC; CDR3: CASSSGTGTYNEQFF
size: .; J: TRBJ1-2; D: .; V: TRBV9; DNA: TGTGCCAGCAGCGTATATTCGACAGCTAACTATGGCTACACCTTC; CDR3: CASSVYSTANYGYTF
size: .; J: TRBJ2-3; D: .; V: TRBV6-1; DNA: TGTGCCAGCAGTGAACAAGGGGTAGATACGCAGTATTTT; CDR3: CASSEQGVDTQYF
size: few; J: TRBJ1-5; D: TRBD1; V: TRBV29-1; DNA: TGCAGCGCCGACCGGGACAGGGATCAGCCCCAGCATTTT; CDR3: CSADRDRDQPQHF
size: few; J: TRBJ2-7; D: .; V: TRBV4-1; DNA: TGCGCCAGCAGCCAAGGACTCCCTCGGAGAACCTACGAGCAGTACTTC; CDR3: CASSQGLPRRTYEQYF
size: few; J: TRBJ2-1; D: .; V: TRBV4-1; DNA: TGCGCCAGCAGCCAAGATACAGCGGCCCTGTCCTACAATGAGCAGTTCTTC; CDR3: CASSQDTAALSYNEQFF
size: .; J: TRBJ1-2; D: TRBD1; V: TRBV11-2; DNA: TGTGCCAGCAGCTTAGCGGGACGGACAGGGCTTCGATATGGCTACACCTTC; CDR3: CASSLAGRTGLRYGYTF
size: .; J: TRBJ2-3; D: .; V: TRBV30; DNA: TGTGCCTGGAGTACTAGCACAGATACGCAGTATTTT; CDR3: CAWSTSTDTQYF
size: once; J: TRBJ2-1; D: TRBD2; V: TRBV5-1; DNA: TGCGCCAGCAGCCCCCCACTAGCGGGAGGGAACAATGAGCAGTTCTTC; CDR3: CASSPPLAGGNNEQFF
size: .; J: TRBJ1-2; D: .; V: TRBV7-6; DNA: TGTGCCAGCAGCTTAGCCGCCGGGAACTATGGCTACACCTTC; CDR3: CASSLAAGNYGYTF
size: .; J: TRBJ2-2; D: TRBD2; V: TRBV6-5; DNA: TGTGCCAGCATCAATTCACTAGCGGCCGGGGAGCTGTTTTTT; CDR3: CASINSLAAGELFF
size: .; J: TRBJ1-1; D: .; V: TRBV18; DNA: TGTGCCAGCTCACCAGTTCAACAGTTCCGTATCTCGAACACTGAAGCTTTCTTT; CDR3: CASSPVQQFRISNTEAFF
size: .; J: TRBJ1-2; D: .; V: TRBV2; DNA: TGTGCCAGCAGTGTGGGCAACCGCGATGGCTACACCTTC; CDR3: CASSVGNRDGYTF
size: .; J: TRBJ1-1; D: TRBD1; V: TRBV7-3; DNA: TGTGCCAGCAGCCCGACGGGACAGGGTTTCACTGAAGCTTTCTTT; CDR3: CASSPTGQGFTEAFF
size: .; J: TRBJ2-7; D: TRBD2; V: TRBV6-5; DNA: TGTGCCAGCAGTTATAGTCCGGGACTAGCGGGAGGTTCGTACTTC; CDR3: CASSYSPGLAGGSYF
size: .; J: TRBJ1-5; D: TRBD1; V: TRBV6-5; DNA: TGTGCCAGCAGTAGGGACAGGGCTCTAGGTCAGCCCCAGCATTTT; CDR3: CASSRDRALGQPQHF
size: few; J: TRBJ1-2; D: TRBD1; V: TRBV6-5; DNA: TGTGCCAGCAGTAGACGCCGGGACAGGGACTATGGCTACACCTTC; CDR3: CASSRRRDRDYGYTF
size: few; J: TRBJ1-4; D: .; V: TRBV18; DNA: TGTGCCAGCTCACCAGCGACGGGGGAAAAACTGTTTTTT; CDR3: CASSPATGEKLFF
size: .; J: TRBJ2-7; D: TRBD1; V: TRBV13; DNA: TGTGCCAGCAGCTCACCCGACAGGGGATCCTACGAGCAGTACTTC; CDR3: CASSSPDRGSYEQYF
size: .; J: TRBJ1-5; D: TRBD1; V: TRBV29-1; DNA: TGCAGCTTCGGACAGGGGGGCGATCAGCCCCAGCATTTT; CDR3: CSFGQGGDQPQHF
size: few; J: TRBJ2-3; D: .; V: TRBV5-4; DNA: TGTGCCAGCAGCTTGGACTCCACAGATACGCAGTATTTT; CDR3: CASSLDSTDTQYF
size: few; J: TRBJ2-3; D: TRBD2; V: TRBV11-1; DNA: TGTGCCAGCAGCTCGGGACTAGCGGGAGCCGATACGCAGTATTTT; CDR3: CASSSGLAGADTQYF
size: few; J: TRBJ2-1; D: .; V: TRBV10-1; DNA: TGCGCCAGCCAGGGGAATTCCTACAATGAGCAGTTCTTC; CDR3: CASQGNSYNEQFF
size: .; J: TRBJ2-2; D: TRBD2; V: TRBV2; DNA: TGTGCCAGCAGTGATTTAGGACTAGCGATCGGGGAGCTGTTTTTT; CDR3: CASSDLGLAIGELFF
size: .; J: TRBJ1-1; D: .; V: TRBV5-1; DNA: TGCGCCAGCAGCTTGACTGAAACTGAAGCTTTCTTT; CDR3: CASSLTETEAFF
size: .; J: TRBJ2-3; D: .; V: TRBV12-5; DNA: TGTGCTAGTGGTTTGGCTCTAGCGCCTAGCACAGATACGCAGTATTTT; CDR3: CASGLALAPSTDTQYF